The entry below gives a single TCR beta chain sequence along with its context. The antigen is not known. Clones were read by immunoSEQ multiplex PCR, and TCRdb kept only the in-frame ones, dropping some. The data hold roughly 2.2 million clones, with around 90% observed a single time. The sample originates from a study of shared clonotypes between healthy human individuals. Study overall: Used for every donor were three CD4 naive, three CD4 memory, two CD8 naive and one CD8 memory plate.

Study-wide points: Sharing across four donors was highest in naive CD4 (around 5%) and lowest in memory CD8 (approximately 0.4%). Relative to clonotypes present in all four donors, those not shared had lower generation probabilities.

Sequencing was carried out using naive CD4+ T cells from PBMCs. Subset noted: CD45RA+ positively selected. The receptor was derived from a man younger than 35 in good health. Some clones in this sample may be carry-over from other donors' samples.

The CDR3 nucleotides are TGTGCCAGCAGCCCCCGGGCAGGGAGGCAGTTCTTC. Its protein is CASSPRAGRQFF. The J gene is TRBJ2-1, the V gene TRBV7-2; either TRBD1 or TRBD2 may supply D (5 bases each). V was shortened by 5 bases and J by 12 bases, with 14 bases between the two germline ends. Germline V gene lookup returns CDR1 SGHTA and CDR2 FQGNSA. CDR3 size: 12 residues.